This paragraph covers one T cell receptor (beta chain) sequence. Its specificity is not known. The entry originates in a study of cytomegalovirus exposure and HLA in healthy donors. Use of 60 Vbeta and 13 Jbeta primers characterized the PCR. The protocol was immunoSEQ multiplex PCR, while the TCRdb copy is restricted to in-frame clones and leaves out a portion. The sample has 150,000 or so clones, 70% to 80% seen once. Whole-study findings and limits: No immune exposure information besides CMV serostatus was available.

The germline gives CDR1 SEHNR, CDR2 FQNEAQ (reference sequence). CDR3 size: 14 residues. The ends were cut back, 5 bases at V and 2 bases at J, with 13 bases in the middle. Sample: PBMCs. This clonotype originated in a middle-aged man in good health and CMV-seropositive. The chain joins TRBV7-9 to TRBJ2-7, with D perhaps matching TRBD1 (5 bases). CDR3 nucleotide sequence: TGTGCCAGCAGCCGGACACCCGAGGCCTACGAGCAGTACTTC. It translates to CASSRTPEAYEQYF.